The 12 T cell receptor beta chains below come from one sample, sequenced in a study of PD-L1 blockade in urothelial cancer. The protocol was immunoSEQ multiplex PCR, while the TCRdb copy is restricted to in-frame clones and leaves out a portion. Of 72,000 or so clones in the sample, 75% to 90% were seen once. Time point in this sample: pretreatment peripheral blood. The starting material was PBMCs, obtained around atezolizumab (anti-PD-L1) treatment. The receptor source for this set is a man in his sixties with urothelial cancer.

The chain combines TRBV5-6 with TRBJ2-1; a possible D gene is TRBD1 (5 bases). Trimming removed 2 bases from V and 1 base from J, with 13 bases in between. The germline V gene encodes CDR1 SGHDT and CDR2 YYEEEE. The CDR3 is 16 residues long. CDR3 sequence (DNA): TGTGCCAGCAGCTTTGGCAGGGAATCTTCCTACAATGAGCAGTTCTTC. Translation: CASSFGRESSYNEQFF.

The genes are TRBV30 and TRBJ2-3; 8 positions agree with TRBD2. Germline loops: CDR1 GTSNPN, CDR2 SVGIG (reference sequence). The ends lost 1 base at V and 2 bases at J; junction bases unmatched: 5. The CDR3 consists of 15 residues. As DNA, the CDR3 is TGTGCCTGGAGTGGGAAGCGGGGGTACACAGATACGCAGTATTTT. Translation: CAWSGKRGYTDTQYF.

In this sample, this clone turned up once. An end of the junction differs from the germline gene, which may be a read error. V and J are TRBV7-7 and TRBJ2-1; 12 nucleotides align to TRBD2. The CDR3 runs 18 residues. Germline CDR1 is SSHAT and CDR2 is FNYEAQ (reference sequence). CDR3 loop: CASSLGLAGGPGRNEQFF. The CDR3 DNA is TGTGCTAGCAGCTTAGGGCTAGCGGGGGGGCCGGGGCGTAATGAGCAGTTCTTC.

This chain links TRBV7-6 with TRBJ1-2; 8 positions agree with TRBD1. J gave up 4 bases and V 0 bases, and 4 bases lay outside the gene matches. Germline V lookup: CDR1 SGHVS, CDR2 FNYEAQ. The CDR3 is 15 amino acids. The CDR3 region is CASSLAFGTGYGYTF. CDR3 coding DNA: TGTGCCAGCAGCTTAGCGTTTGGGACAGGCTATGGCTACACCTTC. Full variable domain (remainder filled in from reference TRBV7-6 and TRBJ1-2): GAGVSQSPRYKVTKRGQDVALRCDPISGHVSLYWYRQALGQGPEFLTYFNYEAQQDKSGLPNDRFSAERPEGSISTLTIQRTEQRDSAMYRCASSLAFGTGYGYTFGSGTRLTVV.

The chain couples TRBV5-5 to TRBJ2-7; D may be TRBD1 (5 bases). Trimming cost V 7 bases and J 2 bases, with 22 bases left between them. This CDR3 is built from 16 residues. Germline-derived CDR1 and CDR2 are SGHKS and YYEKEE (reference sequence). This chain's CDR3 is CASGPGQGRATYEQYF. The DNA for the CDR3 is TGTGCCAGCGGGCCAGGTCAGGGCAGGGCCACCTACGAGCAGTACTTC.

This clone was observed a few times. This chain's CDR3 is CASSRQGTEAFF. DNA of the CDR3: TGTGCCAGCAGCAGACAGGGTACTGAAGCTTTCTTT. The gene calls are TRBV11-3 and TRBJ1-1; 7 bases map to TRBD1. CDR3 size: 12 residues. Per germline, CDR1 SGHNT and CDR2 YENEEA. V lost 5 bases, J lost 5 bases, and 2 bases stayed unmatched. Supplemented by reference TRBV11-3 and TRBJ1-1, the full variable domain reads EAGVVQSPRYKIIEKKQPVAFWCNPISGHNTLYWYLQNLGQGPELLIRYENEEAVDDSQLPKDRFSAERLKGVDSTLKIQPAELGDSAVYLCASSRQGTEAFFGQGTRLTVV.

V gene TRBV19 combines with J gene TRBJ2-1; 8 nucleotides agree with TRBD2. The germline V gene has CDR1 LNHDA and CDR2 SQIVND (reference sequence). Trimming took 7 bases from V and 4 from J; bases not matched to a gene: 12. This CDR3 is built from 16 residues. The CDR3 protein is CASTDGAPGGYNEQFF. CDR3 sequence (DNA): TGTGCCAGTACAGACGGGGCCCCGGGGGGGTACAATGAGCAGTTCTTC.

The CDR3 sequence is CASSLGTGRGEQYF. CDR3 coding DNA: TGCGCCAGCAGCCTCGGGACAGGGAGAGGCGAGCAGTACTTC. The chain couples TRBV5-1 to TRBJ2-7; TRBD1 matches at 9 bases. CDR1 SGHRS and CDR2 YFSETQ come from the germline V gene. CDR3 length: 14 residues. Unmatched junction bases numbered 8, after V lost 4 bases and J lost 6 bases.

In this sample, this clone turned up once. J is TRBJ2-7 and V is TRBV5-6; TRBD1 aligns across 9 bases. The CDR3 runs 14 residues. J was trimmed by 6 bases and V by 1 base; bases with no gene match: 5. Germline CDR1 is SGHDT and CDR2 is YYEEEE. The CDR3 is CASSLYGDRVEQYF. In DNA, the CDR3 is TGTGCCAGCAGCTTGTACGGGGACAGGGTCGAGCAGTACTTC.

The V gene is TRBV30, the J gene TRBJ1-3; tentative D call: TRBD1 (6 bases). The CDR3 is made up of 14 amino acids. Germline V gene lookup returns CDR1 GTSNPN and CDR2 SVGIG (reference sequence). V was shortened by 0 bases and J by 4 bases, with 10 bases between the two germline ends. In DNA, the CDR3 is TGTGCCTGGAGTGTTCTACAGGGAGGAAACACCATATATTTT. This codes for CAWSVLQGGNTIYF.

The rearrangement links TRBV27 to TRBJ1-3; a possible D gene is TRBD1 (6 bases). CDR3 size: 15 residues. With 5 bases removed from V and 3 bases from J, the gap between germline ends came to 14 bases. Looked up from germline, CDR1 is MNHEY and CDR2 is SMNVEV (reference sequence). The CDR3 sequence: CASSEGQGLGNTIYF. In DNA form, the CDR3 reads TGTGCCAGCAGTGAGGGACAAGGGCTTGGAAACACCATATATTTT.

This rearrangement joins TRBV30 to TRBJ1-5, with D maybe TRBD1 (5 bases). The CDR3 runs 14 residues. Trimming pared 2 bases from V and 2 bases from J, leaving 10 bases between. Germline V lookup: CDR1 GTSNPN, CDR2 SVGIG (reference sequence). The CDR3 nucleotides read TGTGCCTGGAGTTGGGGGGTTGGCAATCAGCCCCAGCATTTT. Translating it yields CAWSWGVGNQPQHF.